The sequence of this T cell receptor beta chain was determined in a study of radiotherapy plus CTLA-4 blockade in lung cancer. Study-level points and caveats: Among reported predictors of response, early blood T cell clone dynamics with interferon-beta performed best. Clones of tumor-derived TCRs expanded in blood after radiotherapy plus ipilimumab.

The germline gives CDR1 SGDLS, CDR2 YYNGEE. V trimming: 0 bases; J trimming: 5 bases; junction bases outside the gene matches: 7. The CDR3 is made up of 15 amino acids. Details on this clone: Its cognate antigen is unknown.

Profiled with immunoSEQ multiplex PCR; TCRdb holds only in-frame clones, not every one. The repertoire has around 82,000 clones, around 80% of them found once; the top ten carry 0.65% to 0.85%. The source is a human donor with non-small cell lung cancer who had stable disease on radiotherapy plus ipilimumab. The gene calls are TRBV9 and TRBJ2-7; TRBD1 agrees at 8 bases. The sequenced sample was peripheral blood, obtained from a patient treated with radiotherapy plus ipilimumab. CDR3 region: CASSVAQGALHEQYF. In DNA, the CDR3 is TGTGCCAGCAGCGTAGCCCAGGGGGCCCTCCACGAGCAGTACTTC. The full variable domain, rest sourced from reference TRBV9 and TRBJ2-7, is DSGVTQTPKHLITATGQRVTLRCSPRSGDLSVYWYQQSLDQGLQFLIQYYNGEERAKGNILERFSAQQFPDLHSELNLSSLELGDSALYFCASSVAQGALHEQYFGPGTRLTVT.